The rows below give T cell receptor beta chains drawn from one sample of a study of blood T cell repertoires in COVID-19. Sequenced by immunoSEQ multiplex PCR; TCRdb stores in-frame clones only, minus some. The table includes 120,000 or so clones, roughly 90% detected once. The specimen was peripheral blood. The receptors were sampled from a man aged 45-65 years with acute or convalescent COVID-19. Both conserved end residues are trimmed from each CDR3. Not all rows give a size; the values are once, few, many and, for expanded clones, a class.

clone_size j_call v_call cdr3_aa
NA TRBJ2-5 TRBV27 ASKSSGWLNAQY
NA TRBJ2-7 TRBV28 ASSMAGAYEQY
NA TRBJ1-2 TRBV7-2 ASSLPGNRGYT
NA TRBJ2-7 TRBV18 ASSPSDRSYEQY
NA TRBJ2-1 TRBV3-1/TRBV3-2 ASSRGLPPQF
NA TRBJ1-5 TRBV19 ASSIGRKGEPQH
NA TRBJ2-2 TRBV19 ASSTLTGELF
once TRBJ2-1 TRBV5-1 ASSLETPSYNEQF
NA TRBJ1-1 TRBV5-1 ASSHPGGDTEAF
NA TRBJ2-1 TRBV10-2 ASSGGGLGLNEQF
few TRBJ2-1 TRBV7-8 ASSLTPGDGNEQF
NA TRBJ1-4 TRBV6-2/TRBV6-3 ASSYSTGGPATNEKLF
once TRBJ2-3 TRBV9 ASSPHPDRGWDTQY
NA TRBJ2-1 TRBV7-9 ASSRIDEQF
NA TRBJ2-3 TRBV5-6 ASSLGRTDTQY
NA TRBJ2-7 TRBV29-1 SVEAGLGYEQY
few TRBJ2-2 TRBV6-5 ASRTFAGVTGELF
NA TRBJ2-2 TRBV6-2/TRBV6-3 ASSLIRGKNTGELF
once TRBJ1-2 TRBV3-1/TRBV3-2 ASSGDAGSYGYT
NA TRBJ1-1 TRBV7-9 ASSLAAPGTEAF
NA TRBJ2-5 TRBV18 ASSPPGAGGTQY
NA TRBJ1-5 TRBV19 ASSLGRDRAYQPQH
NA TRBJ1-5 TRBV24-1 ATSVEVPNQPQH
NA TRBJ1-1 TRBV30 AWSVRGPGSGTEAF
few TRBJ1-3 TRBV6-5 ASRGIQGLGNTIY
NA TRBJ2-7 TRBV27 ASSLSRASSYEQY
NA TRBJ2-3 TRBV6-2/TRBV6-3 ASSYSLGTSGSMTDTQY
NA TRBJ1-4 TRBV18 ASTAGGTNEKLF
NA TRBJ2-6 TRBV5-5 ASSLEGAGPLYSGANVLT
NA TRBJ2-7 TRBV24-1 ATSDPKSGSPYEQY
NA TRBJ2-7 TRBV9 ASSVSSGDSYEQY
NA TRBJ2-3 TRBV24-1 ATTPGGGNTDTQY
NA TRBJ2-1 TRBV4-3 ASSPLLASVEQF
NA TRBJ1-2 TRBV4-1 ASSQVTGIYGYT
NA TRBJ1-2 TRBV18 ASSTVIGDGYT
NA TRBJ1-3 TRBV6-6 ASSAAGASSGNTIY
NA TRBJ1-1 TRBV7-2 ASSFLPGYTEAF
NA TRBJ1-1 TRBV25-1 ASSVKDRAEAF
NA TRBJ2-6 TRBV24-1 ATSDLYRVKEGANVLT
NA TRBJ1-4 TRBV19 ASSPSSGTGDYATNEKLF